There are many counts of the clone carrying this T cell receptor (beta chain). Antigen specificity is unknown. Trimming left V 7 bases short and J 4 bases short, with 10 bases between. The CDR3 totals 12 residues. CDR1 is SNHLY, CDR2 FYNNEI, per germline. The data were taken from a study of T cells in Graves' hyperthyroidism and ophthalmopathy. Study conclusions and caveats: The blood repertoire included most of the expanded thyroid clonotypes above 0.001.

The CDR3 regions of TCR beta were amplified from RNA transcripts. With the HTBI primer set, the TCR CDR3 went through a first round of RT-PCR. A single record per CDR3 protein comes from TCRdb applying MiXCR to the multiplex PCR reads. The table lists about 500,000 distinct CDR3 sequences, approximately 15% of them singletons. In patients aged 18 to 65, hyperthyroidism was newly diagnosed, with duration under 2 months. This clonotype was obtained from a woman younger than 30 with Graves' hyperthyroidism. V gene TRBV2 combines with J gene TRBJ1-2; tentative D call: TRBD1 (6 bases). The sequenced sample consisted of blood. For the CDR3, the DNA is TGTGCCAGCACTTCGGACAGCTATGGCTACACCTTC. This translates into CASTSDSYGYTF.